This T cell receptor (beta chain) came from a study of blood T cell repertoires in COVID-19. The assay was immunoSEQ multiplex PCR, and TCRdb's table has in-frame clones only and misses some. The top ten clones hold around a sixth of a sample with tens of thousands of clones, 86% of them seen once. This sequence was found in a man older than 75 in a cohort sampled during active COVID-19. The sample comprised peripheral blood.

The CDR3 bases are TGTGCCAGCAGCTTTGGGCAGAGCACAGATACGCAGTATTTT. Translation: CASSFGQSTDTQYF. This chain links TRBV5-8 with TRBJ2-3; D gene ambiguous. Between the trimmed V and J ends, which lost 2 bases and 0 bases, there was a span of 7 bases. Germline CDR1 reads SGHTS; CDR2 reads YDEGEE. The CDR3 totals 14 residues.